Listed below are T cell receptor beta chains from one sample, sequenced in a study of OX40 agonist ivuxolimab in advanced cancers. Method: immunoSEQ multiplex PCR; TCRdb's copy keeps in-frame clones and lacks some. The sample shows around 63,000 clones, around 89% of them seen only once. Sequenced here: CD4+ or CD8+ T cells sorted from blood, sampled in a trial of the OX40 agonist ivuxolimab. The receptors derive from an adult with an advanced solid tumor such as melanoma, head and neck, liver or kidney cancer. Each CDR3 is given with its conserved first and last residue. D genes are given only for firm matches. The listing skips clone size in some rows; elsewhere it reads once, few, many or a size class.

d_gene: TRBD1
j_gene: TRBJ2-1
v_gene: TRBV11-2
abundance: .
CDR3nt: TGTGCCAGCAGCTACGGGACAGGGTCCTACAATGAGCAGTTCTTC
CDR3aa: CASSYGTGSYNEQFF

d_gene: TRBD1
j_gene: TRBJ2-7
v_gene: TRBV4-1
abundance: .
CDR3nt: TGCGCCAGCAGCCCCGCAGCGGGACAGGGTCTCGAGCAGTACTTC
CDR3aa: CASSPAAGQGLEQYF

d_gene: .
j_gene: TRBJ2-7
v_gene: TRBV5-1
abundance: .
CDR3nt: TGCGCCAGCAGCTTGGCAGCGGGCTCCTACGAGCAGTACTTC
CDR3aa: CASSLAAGSYEQYF

d_gene: .
j_gene: TRBJ1-5
v_gene: TRBV15
abundance: .
CDR3nt: TGTGCCACCAGCAGAGATAGGAGCTTGGGCGGACGGCGTCAGCCCCAGCATTTT
CDR3aa: CATSRDRSLGGRRQPQHF

d_gene: TRBD1
j_gene: TRBJ2-7
v_gene: TRBV12-5
abundance: .
CDR3nt: TGTGCTAGTGGGCTCGGGACAGATATTTCCTACGAGCAGTACTTC
CDR3aa: CASGLGTDISYEQYF

d_gene: .
j_gene: TRBJ1-5
v_gene: TRBV6-1
abundance: .
CDR3nt: TGTGCCAGCAGTGAAGGGTTGTTAGCTAATCAGCCCCAGCATTTT
CDR3aa: CASSEGLLANQPQHF

d_gene: .
j_gene: TRBJ2-5
v_gene: TRBV28
abundance: .
CDR3nt: TGTGCCAGCACCCCGGACTCTGCTCCGGAGACCCAGTACTTC
CDR3aa: CASTPDSAPETQYF

d_gene: TRBD1
j_gene: TRBJ2-3
v_gene: TRBV18
abundance: .
CDR3nt: TGTGCCAGCTCACCACGCCGGGACAGAATCACAGATACGCAGTATTTT
CDR3aa: CASSPRRDRITDTQYF

d_gene: .
j_gene: TRBJ1-1
v_gene: TRBV7-2
abundance: once
CDR3nt: TGTGCCAGCAGCCCCCAAGTGAACACTGAAGCTTTCTTT
CDR3aa: CASSPQVNTEAFF

d_gene: TRBD1
j_gene: TRBJ2-1
v_gene: TRBV7-9
abundance: medium-sized
CDR3nt: TGTGCCAGCAGCTCCTGGGACAGGGGGAACAATGAGCAGTTCTTC
CDR3aa: CASSSWDRGNNEQFF

d_gene: TRBD1
j_gene: TRBJ2-7
v_gene: TRBV7-2
abundance: once
CDR3nt: TGTGCCAGCAGCCCCTCGACAGGGTTGGGCTACGAGCAGTACTTC
CDR3aa: CASSPSTGLGYEQYF

d_gene: TRBD2
j_gene: TRBJ2-3
v_gene: TRBV5-1
abundance: once
CDR3nt: TGCGCCAGCATCCTTGGGGTGGTAGCGGGAGGGATTGCGGCAGATACGCAGTATTTT
CDR3aa: CASILGVVAGGIAADTQYF

d_gene: .
j_gene: TRBJ1-1
v_gene: TRBV6-5
abundance: .
CDR3nt: TGTGCCAGCAGTCGAATAGGGGGCACTGAAGCTTTCTTT
CDR3aa: CASSRIGGTEAFF

d_gene: TRBD2
j_gene: TRBJ2-1
v_gene: TRBV6-1
abundance: .
CDR3nt: TGTGCCAGCATAACTAGCGTGAGCTCCTACAATGAGCAGTTCTTC
CDR3aa: CASITSVSSYNEQFF

d_gene: .
j_gene: TRBJ2-3
v_gene: TRBV28
abundance: .
CDR3nt: TGTGCCACCTGGTTAACGGGACGCACAGATACGCAGTATTTT
CDR3aa: CATWLTGRTDTQYF

d_gene: TRBD1
j_gene: TRBJ1-2
v_gene: TRBV15
abundance: .
CDR3nt: TGTGCCACCAGCAGAGGGACAGGCTATGGCTACACCTTC
CDR3aa: CATSRGTGYGYTF

d_gene: .
j_gene: TRBJ2-7
v_gene: TRBV27
abundance: .
CDR3nt: TGTGCCACAAAGGGTCTCACAGTTAGCTCCTACGAGCAGTACTTC
CDR3aa: CATKGLTVSSYEQYF

d_gene: .
j_gene: TRBJ1-2
v_gene: TRBV19
abundance: .
CDR3nt: TGTGCCAGTAGTCCCCTGCGGGTAACGAGGAACTATGGCTACACCTTC
CDR3aa: CASSPLRVTRNYGYTF

d_gene: TRBD2
j_gene: TRBJ2-1
v_gene: TRBV11-2
abundance: once
CDR3nt: TGTGCCAGCAGCGGGACTAGCGGGGTATACAATGAGCAGTTCTTC
CDR3aa: CASSGTSGVYNEQFF

d_gene: .
j_gene: TRBJ2-7
v_gene: TRBV19
abundance: .
CDR3nt: TGTGCCAGTAGTGTCCCCTTTCAGGGAGAGCAGTACTTC
CDR3aa: CASSVPFQGEQYF

d_gene: TRBD1
j_gene: TRBJ2-3
v_gene: TRBV2
abundance: .
CDR3nt: TGTGCCAGCAGGCCCGTCGGGACAGGGGGGGATACGCAGTATTTT
CDR3aa: CASRPVGTGGDTQYF

d_gene: TRBD2
j_gene: TRBJ2-5
v_gene: TRBV9
abundance: .
CDR3nt: TGTGCCAGCAGCCAAAATAGCGGGACCTTCCAAGAGACCCAGTACTTC
CDR3aa: CASSQNSGTFQETQYF

d_gene: .
j_gene: TRBJ1-5
v_gene: TRBV4-1
abundance: .
CDR3nt: TGCGCCAGCAGCCAAGATGGAGGGGAGCCCCATCAGCCCCAGCATTTT
CDR3aa: CASSQDGGEPHQPQHF

d_gene: TRBD1
j_gene: TRBJ2-7
v_gene: TRBV7-2
abundance: .
CDR3nt: TGTGCCAGCAGCTTGGGGACAGGGGGACCCTACGAGCAGTACTTC
CDR3aa: CASSLGTGGPYEQYF

d_gene: .
j_gene: TRBJ2-3
v_gene: TRBV6-1
abundance: .
CDR3nt: TGTGCCAGCAGTAAGGGCACAGATACGCAGTATTTT
CDR3aa: CASSKGTDTQYF

d_gene: .
j_gene: TRBJ1-2
v_gene: TRBV6-5
abundance: .
CDR3nt: TGTGCCAGCACCGGGTACGCGGATGGCTACACCTTC
CDR3aa: CASTGYADGYTF

d_gene: .
j_gene: TRBJ2-1
v_gene: TRBV9
abundance: .
CDR3nt: TGTGCCAGCAGCGTAGGGGATAGCTCCTACAATGAGCAGTTCTTC
CDR3aa: CASSVGDSSYNEQFF

d_gene: TRBD1
j_gene: TRBJ1-2
v_gene: TRBV5-1
abundance: .
CDR3nt: TGCGCCAGCAGCTTGAGGACAGGGGGAAACTATGGCTACACCTTC
CDR3aa: CASSLRTGGNYGYTF

d_gene: TRBD1
j_gene: TRBJ1-1
v_gene: TRBV5-5
abundance: .
CDR3nt: TGTGCCAGCAGCTTCGGACAGGGGAGAGACACTGAAGCTTTCTTT
CDR3aa: CASSFGQGRDTEAFF